This T cell receptor (beta chain) was observed in a study of glioma-infiltrating T cells after dendritic cell vaccination. Time point defined: after dendritic cell vaccination, including at tumor progression/relapse. Assay used: immunoSEQ multiplex PCR; TCRdb lists only in-frame clones, some missing. The sample consists of approximately 91,000 clones, 70% to 90% of them appearing once. This sequence originates from a human donor with glioblastoma. This specimen was blood, taken after dendritic cell vaccination.

This CDR3 is CASSEGQGLSGNTIYF. DNA of the CDR3: TGTGCCAGCAGCGAGGGACAGGGGCTCTCTGGAAACACCATATATTTT. The genes are TRBV9 and TRBJ1-3, with 10 bases fitting TRBD1. Per the germline V gene, CDR1 is SGDLS and CDR2 is YYNGEE. CDR3 size: 16 residues. V trimming: 3 bases; J trimming: 0 bases; junction bases outside the gene matches: 3.